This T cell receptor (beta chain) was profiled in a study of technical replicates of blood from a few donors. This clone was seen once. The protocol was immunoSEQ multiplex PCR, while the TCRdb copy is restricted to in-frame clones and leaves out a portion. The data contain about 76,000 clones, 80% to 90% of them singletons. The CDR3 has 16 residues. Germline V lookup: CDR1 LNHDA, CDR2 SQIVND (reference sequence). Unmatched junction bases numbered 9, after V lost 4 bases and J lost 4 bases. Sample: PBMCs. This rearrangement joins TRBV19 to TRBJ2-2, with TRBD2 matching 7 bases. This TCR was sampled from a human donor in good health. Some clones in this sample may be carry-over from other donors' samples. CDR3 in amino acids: CASSRQRGGGTGELFF. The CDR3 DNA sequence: TGTGCCAGTAGTAGACAGCGGGGCGGGGGCACCGGGGAGCTGTTTTTT.